This TCR beta chain was identified during a study of CD8 T cells in Susac syndrome. Sequencing targeted TCR beta in T cells from blood (CD8+ and CD4+). Random-hexamer reverse transcription was applied to roughly 0.5 to 1 ug RNA. The amplification used immunoSEQ multiplex PCR on TCR beta CDR3; it spanned 54 Vbeta and 13 Jbeta. TCRdb analysed the immunoSEQ multiplex PCR reads with MiXCR anew, one entry per CDR3 protein. The data contain about 200,000 distinct CDR3 sequences, 85% to 95% of them singletons. The TCR originated in a human donor in good health. Sequenced: CD4+ T cells from PBMCs.

Here the CDR3 DNA reads TGTGCCAGCAGCCAACCAGATCACTCACCCCTCCACTTT. Residues: CASSQPDHSPLHF. This rearrangement joins TRBV3-1 to TRBJ1-6, with D unclear. Trimming took 2 bases from V and 10 from J, leaving 9 bases between them. This CDR3 spans 13 amino acids. The germline gives CDR1 LGHDT, CDR2 YNNKEL (reference sequence).